One and the same sample provided the 27 T cell receptor beta chains below, sequenced in a study of T cells in localized non-small cell lung cancer. Generated by immunoSEQ multiplex PCR, the TCRdb table keeps only in-frame clones and is missing some. The sample contains 35,000 to 50,000 clones, roughly 77% of which appear only once. Sequencing was performed on PBMCs, taken before any cancer treatment. The receptors come from a woman aged 35 to 69 with stage II squamous cell lung carcinoma.

The chain links TRBV4-1 to TRBJ1-4; 8 bases agree with TRBD1. The CDR3 is 17 amino acids. V dropped 3 bases and J dropped 3; count of bases not matched to a gene: 9. From germline, CDR1 is MGHRA and CDR2 YSYEKL. This CDR3 is CASSHPLPGQANEKLFF. The CDR3 bases are TGCGCCAGCAGCCATCCTTTGCCGGGACAGGCTAATGAAAAACTGTTTTTT.

This clone was seen a single time. The chain has TRBV10-3 and TRBJ1-1; D is undetermined. The V end was cut by 0 bases, the J end by 6 bases, with 8 bases between. CDR3 length: 13 residues. Germline CDR1 reads ENHRY; CDR2 reads SYGVKD. The CDR3 nucleotides are TGTGCCATCAGTGAGTCGAAGGGATCTGAAGCTTTCTTT. Translation gives CAISESKGSEAFF.

J is TRBJ1-1 and V is TRBV5-1; 8 bases map to TRBD1. Germline CDR1 is SGHRS and CDR2 is YFSETQ. The CDR3 consists of 15 residues. The J segment lost 7 bases and the V segment lost 4 bases, leaving 12 bases of the junction unmatched. Here the CDR3 reads CASSQNSGGADEAFF. Written as DNA, the CDR3 is TGCGCCAGCAGCCAGAATTCAGGGGGCGCAGATGAAGCTTTCTTT.

The gene calls are TRBV7-9 and TRBJ2-3; weak D call: TRBD2 (6 bases). Trimming cost V 5 bases and J 2 bases, with 20 bases left between them. The germline gives CDR1 SEHNR, CDR2 FQNEAQ (reference sequence). The CDR3 has 17 amino acids. CDR3 amino acids: CASSPSRGGYFTDTQYF. CDR3 DNA: TGTGCCAGCAGCCCTAGTCGGGGAGGTTACTTCACAGATACGCAGTATTTT.

The V gene is TRBV7-6, the J gene TRBJ1-6; D ambiguous. V was cut by 5 bases and J by 9 bases, with 14 bases left in between. This CDR3 is 14 amino acids long. Germline lookup yields CDR1 SGHVS and CDR2 FNYEAQ. The CDR3 sequence is CASSRWGGSSPLHF. The CDR3 region has the DNA TGTGCCAGCAGCCGCTGGGGAGGGAGTTCACCCCTCCACTTT.

The V call is TRBV6-1, the J call TRBJ2-7; TRBD2 matches 8 bases. The V and J ends lost 5 bases and 2 bases, in that order; junction bases with no gene match: 8. This CDR3 spans 15 amino acids. The germline V gene encodes CDR1 MNHNS and CDR2 SASEGT. CDR3 sequence: CASSPTREGTYEQYF. The CDR3 nucleotides read TGTGCCAGCAGTCCTACTCGGGAGGGGACCTACGAGCAGTACTTC.

The chain carries TRBV18 and TRBJ2-7; 10 nucleotides line up with TRBD1. There are 14 residues in the CDR3. Losses at the gene ends were 2 bases for V and 5 bases for J; bases not matched to a gene: 3. Germline V gives CDR1 KGHSH, CDR2 LQKENI. The DNA for the CDR3 is TGTGCCAGCTCACCAGACAGGGGGCTGGACGAGCAGTACTTC. Translation: CASSPDRGLDEQYF.

The chain carries TRBV6-5 and TRBJ1-1; maybe TRBD1 (6 bases). The germline CDR1 and CDR2 sequences are MNHEY and SVGAGI. V dropped 0 bases and J dropped 0 bases, with 8 bases sitting between them. The CDR3 runs 15 residues. DNA of the CDR3: TGTGCCAGCAGTTACTCGGACAGCATGAACACTGAAGCTTTCTTT. As protein: CASSYSDSMNTEAFF.

Remarks on this clone: Other DNA sequences in the same sample also yield this CDR3. The genes are TRBV7-8 and TRBJ1-3; weak D call: TRBD1 (5 bases). The germline gives CDR1 SGHVS, CDR2 FQNEAQ. V was pared by 1 base and J by 1 base, with 8 bases between. The CDR3 is 15 amino acids. The CDR3 region has the DNA TGTGCCAGCAGCTTAGAGGGGCCTTCTGGAAACACCATATATTTT. Protein: CASSLEGPSGNTIYF.

V usage is TRBV28 and J usage is TRBJ2-3, with 10 nucleotides matching TRBD2. J lost 0 bases, V lost 8 bases, and 8 bases had no gene match. The CDR3 has 16 residues. CDR1 is MDHEN, CDR2 SYDVKM, per germline. The CDR3 protein is CASGGLAVTSTDTQYF. In DNA form, the CDR3 reads TGTGCCAGCGGAGGACTAGCGGTTACTAGCACAGATACGCAGTATTTT.

This clone is classed as medium-sized. The chain uses TRBV6-6 and TRBJ2-1; the match to TRBD1 covers 7 bases. There are 14 residues in the CDR3. V lost 4 bases to trimming and J lost 2 bases; unmatched junction nucleotides: 2. Germline V gene sequence: CDR1 MNHNY, CDR2 SVGAGI (reference sequence). CDR3 region: CASSFQGAYNEQFF. The CDR3 nucleotides are TGTGCCAGCAGTTTCCAGGGGGCCTACAATGAGCAGTTCTTC.

The chain joins TRBV9 to TRBJ2-1; TRBD2 matches 7 bases. Trimming cost V 2 bases and J 5 bases; bases outside gene matches: 4. Germline values: CDR1 SGDLS, CDR2 YYNGEE. The CDR3 covers 14 residues. The CDR3 spells CASSVTSGDNEQFF. The CDR3 bases are TGTGCCAGCAGCGTCACCAGCGGGGACAATGAGCAGTTCTTC.

The CDR3 DNA is TGTGCCGTAGATGGGAATTATGGCTACACCTTC. Its translation is CAVDGNYGYTF. V and J are TRBV28 and TRBJ1-2; D gene uncertain. The V end lost 11 bases, the J end lost 5 bases, and 12 bases lay between the germline ends. Germline assignment: CDR1 MDHEN and CDR2 SYDVKM. The CDR3 is 11 amino acids.

Written as DNA, the CDR3 is TGTGCCAGCAGCGGCATGGGGGGAGGGGAGACCCAGTACTTC. It specifies CASSGMGGGETQYF. The chain uses TRBV9 and TRBJ2-5; TRBD2 matches at 7 bases. Losses at the gene ends were 3 bases for V and 5 bases for J; bases not matched to a gene: 7. Per germline, CDR1 SGDLS and CDR2 YYNGEE. The CDR3 covers 14 residues. Filled out from reference TRBV9 and TRBJ2-5, the complete variable domain reads DSGVTQTPKHLITATGQRVTLRCSPRSGDLSVYWYQQSLDQGLQFLIQYYNGEERAKGNILERFSAQQFPDLHSELNLSSLELGDSALYFCASSGMGGGETQYFGPGTRLLVL.

The gene calls are TRBV6-6 and TRBJ1-6; 8 bases agree with TRBD1. The CDR3 loop spans 16 amino acids. Germline CDR1 reads MNHNY; CDR2 reads SVGAGI (reference sequence). The V and J ends lost 6 bases and 7 bases, in that order; junction bases with no gene match: 11. This CDR3 is CASRDRGTGGNSPLHF. CDR3 coding DNA: TGTGCCAGCAGGGACCGTGGTACAGGGGGGAATTCACCCCTCCACTTT.

This clone was seen more than once but under ten times. V usage is TRBV9 and J usage is TRBJ2-1; TRBD1 matches 7 bases. Germline V gene sequence: CDR1 SGDLS, CDR2 YYNGEE. The V gene end was trimmed by 4 bases and the J gene end by 5 bases; junction bases not matched to a gene: 9. The CDR3 sequence is 15 residues long. The CDR3 is CASSIRQGANNEQFF. In DNA, the CDR3 is TGTGCCAGCAGCATCAGACAGGGCGCAAACAATGAGCAGTTCTTC. Together with reference TRBV9 and TRBJ2-1, the CDR3 gives the full variable domain: DSGVTQTPKHLITATGQRVTLRCSPRSGDLSVYWYQQSLDQGLQFLIQYYNGEERAKGNILERFSAQQFPDLHSELNLSSLELGDSALYFCASSIRQGANNEQFFGPGTRLTVL.

The rearrangement joins TRBV15 to TRBJ1-5; TRBD1 agrees at 8 bases. V shed 3 bases and J 1 base; nucleotides not matched to a gene: 2. The length of the CDR3 is 15 residues. Germline V CDR1 and CDR2: LNHNV, YYDKDF (reference sequence). In DNA, the CDR3 is TGTGCCACCAGCAGCTACAGGGGGAGCAATCAGCCCCAGCATTTT. Residues: CATSSYRGSNQPQHF. The full variable domain, rest sourced from reference TRBV15 and TRBJ1-5, is DAMVIQNPRYQVTQFGKPVTLSCSQTLNHNVMYWYQQKSSQAPKLLFHYYDKDFNNEADTPDNFQSRRPNTSFCFLDIRSPGLGDTAMYLCATSSYRGSNQPQHFGDGTRLSIL.

This sequence joins TRBV6-5 and TRBJ1-2, with a weak D call TRBD1 (6 bases). Germline V gene data show CDR1 as MNHEY and CDR2 as SVGAGI. V was pared by 6 bases and J by 8 bases, with 19 bases between. The CDR3 length is 14 residues. CDR3: CASRIGGQTLGYTF. Written as DNA, the CDR3 is TGTGCCAGCAGAATAGGGGGGCAGACGCTCGGCTACACCTTC.

The chain is built from TRBV6-1 and TRBJ1-1; 10 bases align to TRBD1. Germline trimming cut 6 bases from V and 13 bases from J; bases unmatched to any gene: 14. Germline V CDR1 and CDR2: MNHNS, SASEGT. There are 14 residues in the CDR3. The CDR3 DNA reads TGTGCCAGCAGCCTTGCCCTCGGACAGGGGGTACTTTTCTTT. Protein product: CASSLALGQGVLFF.

The rearrangement links TRBV6-1 to TRBJ1-1; D not resolved. The CDR3 covers 15 residues. The V end lost 2 bases, the J end lost 3 bases, and 13 bases lay between the germline ends. Germline V gene lookup returns CDR1 MNHNS and CDR2 SASEGT. The CDR3 nucleotides are TGTGCCAGCAGTGAAACTCTGGCTAAATACACTGAAGCTTTCTTT. Protein: CASSETLAKYTEAFF.

This chain's CDR3 is CASRPTGLAGGGVGGYTF. CDR3 bases: TGTGCCAGCAGGCCCACGGGGTTGGCAGGGGGCGGGGTAGGTGGCTACACCTTC. The chain links TRBV28 to TRBJ1-2; 8 bases match TRBD1. The CDR3 consists of 18 residues. V lost 6 bases, J lost 7 bases, and 22 bases stayed unmatched. Germline CDR1 is MDHEN and CDR2 is SYDVKM.

Here the CDR3 DNA reads TGTGCCAGCAGCTTAGCGCCTCTAGCTGGGTACGAGCAGTACTTC. It is translated as CASSLAPLAGYEQYF. The gene calls are TRBV7-2 and TRBJ2-7; TRBD2 is a possible D gene (5 bases). This CDR3 region has 15 residues. V lost 0 bases and J 4 bases, leaving 13 bases between the germline ends. Per germline, CDR1 SGHTA and CDR2 FQGNSA.

This chain joins TRBV7-2 and TRBJ2-3; 9 bases are shared with TRBD2. Per germline, CDR1 SGHTA and CDR2 FQGNSA. The CDR3 runs to 17 residues. With 2 bases clipped from V and 0 bases from J, the junction kept 6 bases outside the gene matches. The CDR3 coding sequence is TGTGCCAGCAGCTTATTTAGTAGCGGGAGAAGCACAGATACGCAGTATTTT. Translating gives CASSLFSSGRSTDTQYF.

V is TRBV5-4 and J is TRBJ1-2, with D perhaps matching TRBD1 (5 bases). Germline CDR1 is SGHNT and CDR2 is YYREEE (reference sequence). V lost 4 bases and J 4 bases, leaving 23 bases between the germline ends. The CDR3 sequence is 17 residues long. The CDR3 DNA follows: TGTGCCAGCAGCCCGGGCGGAGGGGCCCTGGCGGGCTATGGCTACACCTTC. This gives the protein CASSPGGGALAGYGYTF. The complete variable domain, with remaining parts taken from reference TRBV5-4 and TRBJ1-2, reads ETGVTQSPTHLIKTRGQQVTLRCSSQSGHNTVSWYQQALGQGPQFIFQYYREEENGRGNFPPRFSGLQFPNYSSELNVNALELDDSALYLCASSPGGGALAGYGYTFGSGTRLTVV.

This clone has more than one count but fewer than ten. This chain uses TRBV7-2 with TRBJ1-5; D unresolved. This CDR3 is 13 amino acids long. The V and J ends lost 1 base and 9 bases respectively, with 10 bases between them. Germline-derived CDR1 and CDR2 are SGHTA and FQGNSA. The CDR3 coding sequence is TGTGCCAGCAGCTTAGAAGTTCGGCGGCCCCAGCATTTT. This sequence encodes CASSLEVRRPQHF. Full variable domain (rest looked up from reference TRBV7-2 and TRBJ1-5): GAGVSQSPSNKVTEKGKDVELRCDPISGHTALYWYRQSLGQGLEFLIYFQGNSAPDKSGLPSDRFSAERTGGSVSTLTIQRTQQEDSAVYLCASSLEVRRPQHFGDGTRLSIL.

The genes are TRBV28 and TRBJ2-7, with D possibly matching TRBD1 (6 bases). Germline assignment: CDR1 MDHEN and CDR2 SYDVKM. V lost 5 bases to trimming and J lost 3 bases, with 17 bases between them. CDR3 length: 15 residues. The CDR3 reads CASSPAGIRGYEQYF. In DNA form, the CDR3 reads TGTGCCAGCAGTCCAGCCGGGATCAGGGGCTACGAGCAGTACTTC.

The J gene is TRBJ2-2, the V gene TRBV25-1; D might be TRBD2 (5 bases). The V end lost 4 bases, the J end lost 4 bases, and 10 bases lay between the germline ends. CDR1 is MGHDK, CDR2 SYGVNS, per germline. CDR3 size: 14 residues. CDR3 residues: CASSAGLITGELFF. CDR3 nucleotides: TGTGCCAGCAGTGCTGGACTGATCACCGGGGAGCTGTTTTTT. The full variable domain, with the rest looked up from reference TRBV25-1 and TRBJ2-2, is EADIYQTPRYLVIGTGKKITLECSQTMGHDKMYWYQQDPGMELHLIHYSYGVNSTEKGDLSSESTVSRIRTEHFPLTLESARPSHTSQYLCASSAGLITGELFFGEGSRLTVL.